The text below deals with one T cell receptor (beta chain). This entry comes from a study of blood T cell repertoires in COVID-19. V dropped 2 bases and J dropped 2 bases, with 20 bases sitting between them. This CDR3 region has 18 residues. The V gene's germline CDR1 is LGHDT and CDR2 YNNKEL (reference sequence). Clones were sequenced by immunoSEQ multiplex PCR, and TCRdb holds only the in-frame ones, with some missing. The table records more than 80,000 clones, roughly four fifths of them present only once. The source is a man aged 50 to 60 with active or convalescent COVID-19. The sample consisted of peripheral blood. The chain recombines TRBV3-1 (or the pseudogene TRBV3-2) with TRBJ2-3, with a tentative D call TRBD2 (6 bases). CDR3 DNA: TGTGCCAGCAGCCAATACACCCGTGGGCGGGGAGACACAGATACGCAGTATTTT. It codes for CASSQYTRGRGDTDTQYF.